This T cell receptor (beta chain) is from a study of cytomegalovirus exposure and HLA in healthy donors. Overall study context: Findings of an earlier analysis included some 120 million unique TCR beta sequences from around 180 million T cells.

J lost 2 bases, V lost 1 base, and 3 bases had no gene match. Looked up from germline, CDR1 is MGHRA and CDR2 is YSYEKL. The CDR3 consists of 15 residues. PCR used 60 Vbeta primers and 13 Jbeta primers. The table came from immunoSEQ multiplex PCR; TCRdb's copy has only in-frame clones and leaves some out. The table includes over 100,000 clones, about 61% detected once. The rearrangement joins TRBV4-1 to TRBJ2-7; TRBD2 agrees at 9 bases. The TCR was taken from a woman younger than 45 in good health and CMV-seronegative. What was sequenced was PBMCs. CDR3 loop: CASSQALAGTYEQYF. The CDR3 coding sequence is TGCGCCAGCAGCCAAGCCCTAGCGGGGACCTACGAGCAGTACTTC.